This entry lists 29 T cell receptor beta chains sequenced from one sample in a study of blood T cell repertoires in COVID-19. Generated by immunoSEQ multiplex PCR, the TCRdb table keeps only in-frame clones and is missing some. Of approximately 84,000 clones in the sample, approximately 83% were seen once. The sequenced material came from peripheral blood. The origin of the receptors is a woman of 80 years or more with acute or convalescent COVID-19.

The chain is built from TRBV6-2 or TRBV6-3 and TRBJ1-2; D remains ambiguous. V shed 5 bases and J shed 8 bases, with 18 bases lying between them. Germline lookup yields CDR1 MNHEY and CDR2 SVGEGT. The CDR3 length is 14 residues. The CDR3 DNA reads as TGTGCCAGCAGTCCGAGAAACAGACCCGTGGGCTACACCTTC. Residues: CASSPRNRPVGYTF.

This clone was seen a handful of times. This sequence joins TRBV11-2 and TRBJ2-3, with D hard to call. The V gene lost 5 bases and the J gene lost 3 bases, with 3 bases spanning the gap. CDR1 SGHAT and CDR2 FQNNGV come from the germline V gene. CDR3 length: 11 residues. The CDR3 reads CASSHTDTQYF. The CDR3 DNA follows: TGTGCCAGCAGCCATACAGATACGCAGTATTTT.

This sequence joins TRBV6-5 and TRBJ1-5, with D perhaps TRBD1 (6 bases). The CDR3 runs 15 residues. The germline gives CDR1 MNHEY, CDR2 SVGAGI. V lost 6 bases and J lost 5, with 17 bases in between. CDR3 DNA sequence: TGTGCCAGCAGGGACAGTTTGTATGGCCATCAGCCCCAGCATTTT. It yields the protein CASRDSLYGHQPQHF.

This rearrangement joins TRBV16 to TRBJ2-6; 11 nucleotides line up with TRBD1. The CDR3 is 17 amino acids. Germline CDR1 is KGHSY and CDR2 is FQNENV. With 4 bases clipped from V and 4 bases from J, the junction kept 6 bases outside the gene matches. The CDR3 DNA sequence: TGTGCCAGCAGCCGAGGACAGGGGGCGAGAGGGGCCAACGTCCTGACTTTC. This sequence encodes CASSRGQGARGANVLTF.

The V and J genes are TRBV10-2 and TRBJ2-3; 11 bases line up with TRBD2. The germline CDR1 and CDR2 sequences are WSHSY and SAAADI. V lost 2 bases, J lost 7 bases, and 8 bases stayed unmatched. The CDR3 loop spans 16 amino acids. The CDR3 protein is CASSEIAGGPMNTQYF. CDR3 DNA: TGCGCCAGCAGTGAGATAGCGGGAGGGCCGATGAATACGCAGTATTTT.

The chain recombines TRBV4-2 with TRBJ2-7; 8 nucleotides align to TRBD1. V dropped 3 bases and J dropped 7; count of bases not matched to a gene: 8. Germline V gene lookup returns CDR1 LGHNA and CDR2 YNFKEQ. The CDR3 spans 14 residues. The CDR3 here is CASSQAGQGREQYF. CDR3 DNA: TGTGCCAGCAGCCAGGCAGGACAGGGTAGGGAGCAGTACTTC.

The chain links TRBV6-4 to TRBJ2-2; D may be TRBD1 (6 bases). V was pared by 5 bases and J by 3 bases, with 10 bases between. CDR3 length: 14 amino acids. Germline lookup yields CDR1 MRHNA and CDR2 SNTAGT. CDR3 bases: TGTGCCAGCAGTTTACAGGGTTACACCGGGGAGCTGTTTTTT. The encoded protein is CASSLQGYTGELFF.

This clone was observed a handful of times. The chain uses TRBV12-3 or TRBV12-4 and TRBJ1-2; TRBD1 might be the D (5 bases). CDR3 length equals 12 residues. V shed 8 bases and J shed 4 bases, with 11 bases lying between them. The CDR3, as DNA: TGTGCCAGCTATCAGGGACTCTATGGCTACACCTTC. Protein: CASYQGLYGYTF.

This chain connects TRBV28 to TRBJ1-1; tentatively, D is TRBD1 (5 bases). CDR3 length equals 13 residues. Trimming removed 2 bases from V and 1 base from J, with 5 bases in between. Looked up from germline, CDR1 is MDHEN and CDR2 is SYDVKM. In DNA form, the CDR3 reads TGTGCCAGCAGTTTACAGGGGAACACTGAAGCTTTCTTT. Residues: CASSLQGNTEAFF.

V is TRBV19 and J is TRBJ1-1; the D gene is possibly TRBD1 (5 bases). The V gene's germline CDR1 is LNHDA and CDR2 SQIVND (reference sequence). V was pared by 5 bases and J by 0 bases, with 7 bases between. The CDR3 loop spans 13 amino acids. This CDR3 reads CASSGQLNTEAFF. For the CDR3, the DNA is TGTGCCAGTAGTGGACAACTGAACACTGAAGCTTTCTTT.

This clone was recorded only once. The rearrangement uses TRBV5-4 and TRBJ2-2, with 10 bases that match TRBD2. V gave up 2 bases and J gave up 3 bases; unmatched junction bases: 1. Germline V gene data show CDR1 as SGHNT and CDR2 as YYREEE (reference sequence). The length of the CDR3 is 15 residues. Written as DNA, the CDR3 is TGTGCCAGCAGCTTAGGACTAGCGGACACCGGGGAGCTGTTTTTT. This sequence encodes CASSLGLADTGELFF.

This chain links TRBV11-2 with TRBJ2-7, with a possible D match to TRBD2 (6 bases). Germline V gene lookup returns CDR1 SGHAT and CDR2 FQNNGV. V was cut by 5 bases and J by 0 bases, with 17 bases left in between. CDR3 length: 16 residues. CDR3 nucleotides: TGTGCCAGCAGCCCACCTCGGGCGGGAAGCTCCTACGAGCAGTACTTC. This encodes CASSPPRAGSSYEQYF. The full variable domain, in which reference TRBV11-2 and TRBJ2-7 provide the parts outside the CDR3, is EAGVAQSPRYKIIEKRQSVAFWCNPISGHATLYWYQQILGQGPKLLIQFQNNGVVDDSQLPKDRFSAERLKGVDSTLKIQPAKLEDSAVYLCASSPPRAGSSYEQYFGPGTRLTVT.

V gene TRBV23-1 combines with J gene TRBJ1-2, with D possibly being TRBD1 (5 bases). TRBV23-1 is annotated as an ORF whose role is uncertain. Deletions cut 0 bases from V and 8 bases from J, with 16 bases between. The CDR3 sequence is 15 residues long. CDR3 amino acids: CASSQSWRGAEGYTF. In nucleotides, the CDR3 is TGCGCCAGCAGTCAATCGTGGAGGGGCGCAGAAGGCTACACCTTC.

The chain is built from TRBV5-1 and TRBJ1-4; a possible D gene is TRBD1 (5 bases). The CDR3 runs 14 residues. Germline lookup yields CDR1 SGHRS and CDR2 YFSETQ. V lost 0 bases, J lost 4 bases, and 7 bases lay in between. This CDR3 is CASSLGQYNEKLFF. CDR3 in DNA: TGCGCCAGCAGCTTGGGACAGTATAATGAAAAACTGTTTTTT. The full variable domain, completed using reference TRBV5-1 and TRBJ1-4, is KAGVTQTPRYLIKTRGQQVTLSCSPISGHRSVSWYQQTPGQGLQFLFEYFSETQRNKGNFPGRFSGRQFSNSRSEMNVSTLELGDSALYLCASSLGQYNEKLFFGSGTQLSVL.

V is TRBV4-1 and J is TRBJ2-2; D ambiguous. The germline V and J ends were trimmed by 2 bases and 0 bases, with 10 bases remaining between them. This CDR3 has 16 amino acids. Germline lookup yields CDR1 MGHRA and CDR2 YSYEKL. The CDR3, as DNA: TGCGCCAGCAGCCAACAATGGCCCTCGAACACCGGGGAGCTGTTTTTT. Translated, it gives CASSQQWPSNTGELFF.

This chain connects TRBV29-1 to TRBJ2-3, with TRBD1 identical over 8 bases. The CDR3 has 14 residues. V was clipped by 7 bases and J by 1 base; unmatched bases: 7. From germline, CDR1 is SQVTM and CDR2 ANQGSEA. CDR3: CSGRTGSGTDTQYF. The CDR3 DNA follows: TGCAGCGGGAGGACAGGGTCAGGCACAGATACGCAGTATTTT.

The sample holds one count of this clone. The genes are TRBV5-1 and TRBJ1-1, with 8 bases identical to TRBD1. The CDR3 is 14 amino acids. Germline V gene data show CDR1 as SGHRS and CDR2 as YFSETQ. Germline trimming cut 2 bases from V and 5 bases from J; bases unmatched to any gene: 5. The CDR3 DNA reads TGCGCCAGCAGCTTTACAGGGGGTCAAACTGAAGCTTTCTTT. Its translation: CASSFTGGQTEAFF.

The gene calls are TRBV5-1 and TRBJ2-3; perhaps TRBD1 as D (6 bases). From germline, CDR1 is SGHRS and CDR2 YFSETQ. The CDR3 extends over 15 amino acids. V lost 4 bases, J lost 0 bases, and 12 bases lay in between. This CDR3 reads CASSDRTASTDTQYF. DNA for the CDR3: TGCGCCAGCAGCGATAGGACAGCGAGCACAGATACGCAGTATTTT.

Only one count was recorded for this clone. The chain uses TRBV10-3 and TRBJ2-7; 8 nucleotides align to TRBD2. The CDR3 extends over 12 amino acids. J lost 6 bases, V lost 6 bases, and 4 bases had no gene match. Germline CDR1 is ENHRY and CDR2 is SYGVKD. CDR3 coding DNA: TGTGCCATCAGCGGGACTAGTGGCGAGCAGTACTTC. Translation gives CAISGTSGEQYF.

Comments on this clone: Germline and junction disagree at one end, which may indicate a read error. The CDR3 DNA sequence: TGTGCCAGCAGCTTGGACTCCTCCGAGCAGTACTTC. It yields the protein CASSLDSSEQYF. The chain joins TRBV5-4 to TRBJ2-7; D gene unclear. The CDR3 consists of 12 residues. Germline V gives CDR1 SGHNT, CDR2 YYREEE (reference sequence). Based on the CDR3 plus reference TRBV5-4 and TRBJ2-7, the full variable domain is ETGVTQSPTHLIKTRGQQVTLRCSSQSGHNTVSWYQQALGQGPQFIFQYYREEENGRGNFPPRFSGLQFPNYSSELNVNALELDDSALYLCASSLDSSEQYFGPGTRLTVT.

This chain joins TRBV11-2 and TRBJ1-1; no definite D call. Between the trimmed V and J ends, which lost 5 bases and 1 base, there was a span of 20 bases. CDR3 length equals 17 residues. CDR1 and CDR2 from the germline V gene are SGHAT and FQNNGV. This CDR3 is CASSPWAGGPRNTEAFF. The CDR3 DNA is TGTGCCAGCAGCCCTTGGGCCGGTGGGCCTCGGAACACTGAAGCTTTCTTT.

This clone has just one count. This chain links TRBV3-1 (or the pseudogene TRBV3-2) with TRBJ2-2; D not certain. Trimming took off 4 bases at V and 1 base at J, with 10 bases between the two ends. CDR1 and CDR2 from the germline V gene are LGHDT and YNNKEL (reference sequence). This CDR3 region has 15 residues. The CDR3 protein is CASSPSDKNTGELFF. The CDR3 DNA sequence: TGTGCCAGCAGCCCCTCAGACAAGAACACCGGGGAGCTGTTTTTT.

The V call is TRBV7-9, the J call TRBJ1-2; maybe TRBD1 (5 bases). V shed 2 bases and J shed 3 bases, with 7 bases lying between them. The CDR3 runs 13 residues. In germline, CDR1 is SEHNR, CDR2 FQNEAQ (reference sequence). The CDR3 here is CASSLRGDYGYTF. CDR3 in DNA: TGTGCCAGCAGCTTACGGGGGGACTATGGCTACACCTTC.

The chain is built from TRBV5-4 and TRBJ2-1, with a weak D call TRBD1 (7 bases). The V and J ends lost 0 bases and 4 bases respectively, with 17 bases between them. From germline, CDR1 is SGHNT and CDR2 YYREEE (reference sequence). CDR3 length equals 17 residues. The CDR3 region is CASSLGGGGGVYNEQFF. CDR3 coding DNA: TGTGCCAGCAGCTTGGGAGGGGGCGGAGGGGTTTACAATGAGCAGTTCTTC. The variable domain in full, completed from reference TRBV5-4 and TRBJ2-1, reads ETGVTQSPTHLIKTRGQQVTLRCSSQSGHNTVSWYQQALGQGPQFIFQYYREEENGRGNFPPRFSGLQFPNYSSELNVNALELDDSALYLCASSLGGGGGVYNEQFFGPGTRLTVL.

This chain connects TRBV7-9 to TRBJ1-2; the D is unclear. Trimming pared 1 base from V and 8 bases from J, leaving 8 bases between. The CDR3 sequence is 12 residues long. Germline assignment: CDR1 SEHNR and CDR2 FQNEAQ (reference sequence). DNA of the CDR3: TGTGCCAGCAGCTTAGGGGGAGGGGGCTACACCTTC. Translated, it gives CASSLGGGGYTF.

V is TRBV10-1 and J is TRBJ2-1, with 11 bases aligning to TRBD2. The CDR3 is made up of 16 amino acids. Germline V gene sequence: CDR1 WNHNN, CDR2 SYGVQD (reference sequence). Germline trimming cut 5 bases from V and 0 bases from J; bases unmatched to any gene: 3. The DNA for the CDR3 is TGCGCCAGCAGTCCTACTAGCGGGAGCTCCTACAATGAGCAGTTCTTC. It yields the protein CASSPTSGSSYNEQFF.

This clone occurred a few times. The V and J genes are TRBV6-5 and TRBJ2-5, with 9 bases identical to TRBD1. With 5 bases clipped from V and 5 bases from J, the junction kept 9 bases outside the gene matches. Germline CDR1 reads MNHEY; CDR2 reads SVGAGI. This CDR3 has 15 amino acids. This chain's CDR3 is CASSPKSGTGETQYF. The CDR3 bases are TGTGCCAGCAGTCCCAAATCCGGGACAGGGGAGACCCAGTACTTC.

A single count supports this clone. CDR3 amino acids: CASRLVDRGAEKLFF. The CDR3 DNA sequence: TGTGCCAGCAGGCTGGTCGACAGGGGGGCTGAAAAACTGTTTTTT. V usage is TRBV27 and J usage is TRBJ1-4; TRBD1 matches 9 bases. There are 15 residues in the CDR3. V was pared by 6 bases and J by 7 bases, with 9 bases of the junction left unmatched. Per the germline V gene, CDR1 is MNHEY and CDR2 is SMNVEV (reference sequence).

This rearrangement joins TRBV6-5 to TRBJ1-2; D unresolved. The CDR3 loop spans 13 amino acids. Trimming pared 6 bases from V and 8 bases from J, leaving 16 bases between. Per germline, CDR1 MNHEY and CDR2 SVGAGI. The CDR3 DNA reads as TGTGCCAGCAGGAGGTCGGGGTATGGGGGCTACACCTTC. Translation gives CASRRSGYGGYTF.